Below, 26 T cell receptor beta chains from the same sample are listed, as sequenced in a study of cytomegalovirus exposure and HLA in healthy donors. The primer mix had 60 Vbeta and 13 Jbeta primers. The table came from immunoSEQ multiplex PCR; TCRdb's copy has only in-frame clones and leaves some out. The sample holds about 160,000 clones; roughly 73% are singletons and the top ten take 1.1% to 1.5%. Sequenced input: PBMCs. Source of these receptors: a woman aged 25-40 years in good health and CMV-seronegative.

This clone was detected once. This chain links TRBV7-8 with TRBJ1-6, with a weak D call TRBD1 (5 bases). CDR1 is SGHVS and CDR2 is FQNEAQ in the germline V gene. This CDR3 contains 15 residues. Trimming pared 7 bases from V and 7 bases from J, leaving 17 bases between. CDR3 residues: CASTPQGGLNSPLHF. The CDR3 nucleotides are TGTGCCAGCACCCCTCAGGGAGGGCTCAATTCACCCCTCCACTTT.

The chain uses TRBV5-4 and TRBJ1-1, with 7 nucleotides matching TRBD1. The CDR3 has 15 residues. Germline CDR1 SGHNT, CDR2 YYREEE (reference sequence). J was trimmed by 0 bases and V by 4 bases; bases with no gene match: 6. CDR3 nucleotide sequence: TGTGCCAGCAGCCCGCCGACAGGGATGAACACTGAAGCTTTCTTT. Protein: CASSPPTGMNTEAFF.

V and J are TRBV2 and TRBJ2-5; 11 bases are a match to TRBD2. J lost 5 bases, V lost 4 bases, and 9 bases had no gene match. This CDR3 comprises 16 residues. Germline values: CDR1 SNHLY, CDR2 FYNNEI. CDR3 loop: CASSVSGGALGETQYF. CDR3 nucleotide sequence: TGTGCCAGCAGTGTTAGCGGGGGGGCCCTCGGGGAGACCCAGTACTTC. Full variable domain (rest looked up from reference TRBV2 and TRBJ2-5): EPEVTQTPSHQVTQMGQEVILRCVPISNHLYFYWYRQILGQKVEFLVSFYNNEISEKSEIFDDQFSVERPDGSNFTLKIRSTKLEDSAMYFCASSVSGGALGETQYFGPGTRLLVL.

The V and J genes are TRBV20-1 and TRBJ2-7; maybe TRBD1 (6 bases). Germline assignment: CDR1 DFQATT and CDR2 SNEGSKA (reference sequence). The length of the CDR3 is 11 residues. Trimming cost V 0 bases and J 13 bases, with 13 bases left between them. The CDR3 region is CSARDQGHPYF. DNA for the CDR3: TGCAGTGCTAGAGATCAGGGACACCCTTACTTC.

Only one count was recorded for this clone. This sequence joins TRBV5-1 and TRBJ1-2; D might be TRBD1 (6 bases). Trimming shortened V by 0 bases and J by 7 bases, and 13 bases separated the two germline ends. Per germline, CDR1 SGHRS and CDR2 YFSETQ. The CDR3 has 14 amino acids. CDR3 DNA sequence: TGCGCCAGCAGCTTGGATACAGGGTCAGGTGGCTACACCTTC. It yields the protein CASSLDTGSGGYTF.

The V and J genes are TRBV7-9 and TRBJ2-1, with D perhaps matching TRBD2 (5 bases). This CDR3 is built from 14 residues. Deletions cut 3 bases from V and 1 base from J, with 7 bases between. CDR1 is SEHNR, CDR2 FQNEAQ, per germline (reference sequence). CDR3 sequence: CASSFEGSYNEQFF. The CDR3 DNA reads TGTGCCAGCAGCTTTGAGGGATCCTACAATGAGCAGTTCTTC.

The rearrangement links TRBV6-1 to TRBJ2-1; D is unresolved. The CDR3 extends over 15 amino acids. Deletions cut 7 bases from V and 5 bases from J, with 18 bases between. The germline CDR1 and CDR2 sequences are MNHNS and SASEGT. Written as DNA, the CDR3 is TGTGCCAGCACTTGGTGGCACCTGGGCCACAATGAGCAGTTCTTC. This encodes CASTWWHLGHNEQFF.

For the CDR3, the DNA is TGTGCCAGCAGTGTGTTAGTAAGCTCCTACGAGCAGTACTTC. This encodes CASSVLVSSYEQYF. The chain carries TRBV6-5 and TRBJ2-7; D unclear. V was clipped by 5 bases and J by 0 bases, with 11 bases between them. The germline CDR1 and CDR2 sequences are MNHEY and SVGAGI. The CDR3 spans 14 residues.

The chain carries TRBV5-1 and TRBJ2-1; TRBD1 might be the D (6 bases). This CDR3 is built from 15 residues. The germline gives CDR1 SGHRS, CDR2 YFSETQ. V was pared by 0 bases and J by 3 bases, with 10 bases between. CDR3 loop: CASSLDRADYNEQFF. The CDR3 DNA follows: TGCGCCAGCAGCTTGGACAGGGCGGACTACAATGAGCAGTTCTTC.

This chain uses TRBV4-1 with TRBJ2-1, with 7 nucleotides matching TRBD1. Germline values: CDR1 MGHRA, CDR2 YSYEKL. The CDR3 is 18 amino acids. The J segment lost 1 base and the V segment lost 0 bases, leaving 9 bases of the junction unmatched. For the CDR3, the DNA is TGCGCCAGCAGCCAAGAGAGGACAGGTTCCCTGTCCTACAATGAGCAGTTCTTC. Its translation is CASSQERTGSLSYNEQFF.

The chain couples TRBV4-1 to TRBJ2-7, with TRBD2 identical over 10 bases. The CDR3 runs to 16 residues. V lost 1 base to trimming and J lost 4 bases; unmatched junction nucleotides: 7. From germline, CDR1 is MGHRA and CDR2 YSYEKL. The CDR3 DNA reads TGCGCCAGCAGCCAAGTGCTTCTAGCGGGGGAGTACGAGCAGTACTTC. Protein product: CASSQVLLAGEYEQYF.

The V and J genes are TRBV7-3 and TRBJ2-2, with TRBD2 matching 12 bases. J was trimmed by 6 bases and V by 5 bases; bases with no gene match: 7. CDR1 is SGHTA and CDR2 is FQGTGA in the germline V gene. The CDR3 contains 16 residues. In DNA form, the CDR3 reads TGTGCCAGCAGCCCCACCGGGACTAGCGGGTCCGGGGAGCTGTTTTTT. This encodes CASSPTGTSGSGELFF.

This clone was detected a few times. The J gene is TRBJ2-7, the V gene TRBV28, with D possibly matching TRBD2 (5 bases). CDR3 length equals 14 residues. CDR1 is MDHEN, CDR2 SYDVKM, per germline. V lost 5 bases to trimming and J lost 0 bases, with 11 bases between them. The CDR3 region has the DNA TGTGCCAGCAGTACTACCCGGGACTCCTACGAGCAGTACTTC. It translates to CASSTTRDSYEQYF.

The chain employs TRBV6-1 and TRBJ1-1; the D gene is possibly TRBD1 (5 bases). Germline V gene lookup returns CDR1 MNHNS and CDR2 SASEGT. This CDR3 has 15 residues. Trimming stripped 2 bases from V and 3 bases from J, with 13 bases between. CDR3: CASSEIPGGYTEAFF. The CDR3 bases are TGTGCCAGCAGTGAAATTCCCGGGGGGTACACTGAAGCTTTCTTT.

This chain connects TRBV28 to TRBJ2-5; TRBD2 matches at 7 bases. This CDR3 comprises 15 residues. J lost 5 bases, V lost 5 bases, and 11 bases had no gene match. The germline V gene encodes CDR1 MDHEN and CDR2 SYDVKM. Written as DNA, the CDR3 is TGTGCCAGCAGTCCCCGCGCGGGGGTATCGGAGACCCAGTACTTC. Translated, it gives CASSPRAGVSETQYF.

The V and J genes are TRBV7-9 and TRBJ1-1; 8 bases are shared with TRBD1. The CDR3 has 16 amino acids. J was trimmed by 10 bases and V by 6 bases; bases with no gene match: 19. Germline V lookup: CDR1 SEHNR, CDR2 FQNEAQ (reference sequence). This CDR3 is CASSIIQTGEVLGAFF. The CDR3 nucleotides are TGTGCCAGCAGTATAATTCAGACAGGGGAAGTACTTGGAGCTTTCTTT.

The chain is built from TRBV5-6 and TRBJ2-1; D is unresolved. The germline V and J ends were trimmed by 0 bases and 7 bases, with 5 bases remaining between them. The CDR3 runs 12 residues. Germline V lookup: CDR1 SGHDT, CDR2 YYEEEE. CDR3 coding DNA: TGTGCCAGCAGCTTGGTTCTGAATGAGCAGTTCTTC. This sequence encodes CASSLVLNEQFF.

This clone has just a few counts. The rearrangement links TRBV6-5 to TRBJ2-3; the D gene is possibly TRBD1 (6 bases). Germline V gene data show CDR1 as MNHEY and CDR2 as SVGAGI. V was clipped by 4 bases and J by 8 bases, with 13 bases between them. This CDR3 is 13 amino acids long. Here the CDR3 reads CASSSLQGLTQYF. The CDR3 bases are TGTGCCAGCAGTTCCTTGCAGGGGCTTACGCAGTATTTT.

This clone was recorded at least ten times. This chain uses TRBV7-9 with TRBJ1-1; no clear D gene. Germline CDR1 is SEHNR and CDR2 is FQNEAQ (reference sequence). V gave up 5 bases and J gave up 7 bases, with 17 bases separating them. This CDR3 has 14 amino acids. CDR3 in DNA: TGTGCCAGCAGCCCCCAGTGGTTGCCCCTTGAAGCTTTCTTT. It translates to CASSPQWLPLEAFF.

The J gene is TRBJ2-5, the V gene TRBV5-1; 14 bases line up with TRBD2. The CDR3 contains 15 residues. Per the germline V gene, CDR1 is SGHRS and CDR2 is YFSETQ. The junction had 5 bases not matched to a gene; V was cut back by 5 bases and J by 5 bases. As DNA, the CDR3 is TGCGCCAGCAGAGTGGGGACTAGCGGGGGTGAGACCCAGTACTTC. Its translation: CASRVGTSGGETQYF.

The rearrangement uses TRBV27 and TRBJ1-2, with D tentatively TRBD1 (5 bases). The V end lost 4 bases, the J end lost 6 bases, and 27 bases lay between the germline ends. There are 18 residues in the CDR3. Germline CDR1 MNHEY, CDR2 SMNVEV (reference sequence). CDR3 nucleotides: TGTGCCAGCAGTTCGATTATGGGGATCACTCGGGGGTTGAATGGCTACACCTTC. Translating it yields CASSSIMGITRGLNGYTF.

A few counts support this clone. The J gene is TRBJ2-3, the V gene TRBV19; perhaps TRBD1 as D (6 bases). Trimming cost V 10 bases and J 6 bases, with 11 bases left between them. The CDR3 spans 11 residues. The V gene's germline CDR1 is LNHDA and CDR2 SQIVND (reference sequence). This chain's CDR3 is CAIAQGDTQYF. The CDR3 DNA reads TGTGCCATCGCCCAGGGGGATACGCAGTATTTT.

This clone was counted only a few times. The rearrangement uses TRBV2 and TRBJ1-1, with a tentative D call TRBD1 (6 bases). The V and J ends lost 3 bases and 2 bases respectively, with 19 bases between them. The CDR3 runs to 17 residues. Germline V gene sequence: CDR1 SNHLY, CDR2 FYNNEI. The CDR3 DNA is TGTGCCAGCAGTGAGACGGCCGCGACAGGAGCTAACACTGAAGCTTTCTTT. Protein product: CASSETAATGANTEAFF.

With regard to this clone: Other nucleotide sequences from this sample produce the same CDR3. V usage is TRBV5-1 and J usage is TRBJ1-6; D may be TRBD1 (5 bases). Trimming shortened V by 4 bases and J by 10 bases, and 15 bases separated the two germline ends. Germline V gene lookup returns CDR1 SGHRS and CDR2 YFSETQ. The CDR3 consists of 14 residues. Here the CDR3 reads CASSGGQDYSPLHF. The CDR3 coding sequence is TGCGCCAGCAGCGGGGGTCAGGACTACTCACCCCTCCACTTT.

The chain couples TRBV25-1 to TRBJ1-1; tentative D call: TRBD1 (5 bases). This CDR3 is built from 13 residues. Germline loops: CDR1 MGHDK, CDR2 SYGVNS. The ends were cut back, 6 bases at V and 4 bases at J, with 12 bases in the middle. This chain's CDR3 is CASRPIGGTEAFF. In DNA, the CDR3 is TGTGCCAGCAGGCCGATCGGGGGCACTGAAGCTTTCTTT.

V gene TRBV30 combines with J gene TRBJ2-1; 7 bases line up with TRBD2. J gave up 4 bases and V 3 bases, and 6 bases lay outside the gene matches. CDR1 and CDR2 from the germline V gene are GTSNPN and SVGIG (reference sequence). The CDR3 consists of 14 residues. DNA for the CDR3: TGTGCCTGGAGGGGTATGCGGGGGTACAATGAGCAGTTCTTC. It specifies CAWRGMRGYNEQFF.